The 32 T cell receptor beta chains below were found in one sample sequenced in a study of blood T cells in healthy people across ages. The authors ran a second PCR of about 6 to 12 cycles using a sample-barcoded 5' primer and a J-beta primer mix. TCRdb re-called the 5' RACE reads with MiXCR, one entry per CDR3 protein. The sample lists 850,000 or so distinct CDR3 sequences; more than 25% were seen once. The sequencing input was blood. These receptors were collected from a woman aged 80 or older in good health.

This clonotype was counted a few times. A clone one base away is much larger, so this may be a read error. This chain links TRBV24-1 with TRBJ2-1, with D hard to call. Deletions cut 3 bases from V and 8 bases from J, with 10 bases between. Germline V CDR1 and CDR2: KGHDR, SFDVKD. This CDR3 spans 13 amino acids. The chain's CDR3 is CATSDIRSHEQFF. CDR3 in DNA: TGTGCCACCAGTGATATTCGAAGTCATGAGCAGTTCTTC.

This clonotype came up many times. V and J are TRBV5-1 and TRBJ2-5, with unresolved D. Per germline, CDR1 SGHRS and CDR2 YFSETQ. Trimming cost V 5 bases and J 4 bases, with 9 bases left between them. There are 12 residues in the CDR3. The DNA for the CDR3 is TGCGCCAGCAGACTTGCGTCAGAGACCCAGTACTTC. Protein product: CASRLASETQYF.

This chain joins TRBV7-2 and TRBJ2-7; D not certain. V was clipped by 0 bases and J by 10 bases, with 31 bases between them. CDR1 is SGHTA and CDR2 is FQGNSA in the germline V gene. CDR3 length equals 19 residues. CDR3 residues: CASSLAGSTHAIIQEIQYF. Written as DNA, the CDR3 is TGTGCCAGCAGCTTAGCGGGTAGCACACACGCGATCATCCAAGAGATCCAGTACTTC.

This clonotype was picked up a small number of times. The rearrangement uses TRBV10-3 and TRBJ2-1; 9 bases are a match to TRBD2. The CDR3 spans 15 residues. V shed 5 bases and J 6 bases; nucleotides not matched to a gene: 8. Germline lookup yields CDR1 ENHRY and CDR2 SYGVKD. CDR3 loop: CAISHTSGQGNEQFF. DNA for the CDR3: TGTGCCATCAGTCATACTAGCGGGCAGGGCAATGAGCAGTTCTTC.

V gene TRBV12-3 or TRBV12-4 combines with J gene TRBJ2-3, with D possibly TRBD2 on 5 matching bases. V lost 2 bases, J lost 4 bases, and 7 bases lay in between. The CDR3 runs to 13 residues. CDR3 bases: TGTGCCAGCAGTTTAACGAGGGCAGATACGCAGTATTTT. This codes for CASSLTRADTQYF.

A few counts support this clonotype. V is TRBV7-8 and J is TRBJ1-4; possibly TRBD1 for D (5 bases). Germline V gene data show CDR1 as SGHVS and CDR2 as FQNEAQ. The CDR3 totals 16 residues. V was pared by 4 bases and J by 7 bases, with 19 bases between. In nucleotides, the CDR3 is TGTGCCAGCAGCTCCCTTCCGTCCCGGGGACGTGAAAAACTGTTTTTT. Translating it yields CASSSLPSRGREKLFF.

The gene calls are TRBV3-1 and TRBJ1-6; 9 nucleotides line up with TRBD1. Germline loops: CDR1 LGHDT, CDR2 YNNKEL (reference sequence). CDR3 size: 14 residues. The V segment lost 1 base and the J segment 13 bases; nucleotides outside the gene matches: 5. The CDR3 protein is CASSQVRDRAPLHF. CDR3 in DNA: TGTGCCAGCAGCCAAGTGAGGGACAGGGCCCCCCTCCACTTT.

A remark on this clonotype: This may come from a read error, since a much larger clone is one base off. The chain joins TRBV25-1 to TRBJ1-2; 8 bases agree with TRBD1. Trimming at V came to 4 bases and at J to 7 bases, leaving 11 bases not matched to a gene. The CDR3 contains 15 residues. Germline-derived CDR1 and CDR2 are MGHDK and SYGVNS. This chain's CDR3 is CASSARQGRHGGYTF. The CDR3 DNA follows: TGTGCCAGCAGTGCCCGACAGGGGCGGCACGGTGGCTACACCTTC.

V is TRBV5-1 and J is TRBJ2-1; TRBD1 aligns across 10 bases. Near its end, the DNA agrees better with TRBJ2-7, so the J call may be wrong. The germline V gene has CDR1 SGHRS and CDR2 YFSETQ. This CDR3 is built from 15 residues. In DNA form, the CDR3 reads TGCGCCAGCAGCTTCGCTGGGACAGGGGCCAATGAGCAGTACTTC. Translating it yields CASSFAGTGANEQYF.

The rearrangement links TRBV6-6 to TRBJ2-1; D uncertain. The germline V gene encodes CDR1 MNHNY and CDR2 SVGAGI (reference sequence). Trimming left V 2 bases short and J 7 bases short, with 15 bases between. This CDR3 contains 15 residues. CDR3 nucleotide sequence: TGTGCCAGCAGTTACCGGGCCTATTCGGCAAATGAGCAGTTCTTC. Translation gives CASSYRAYSANEQFF.

This clonotype was seen at least ten times. The chain's CDR3 is CASSPRLPAYEQYF. CDR3 nucleotide sequence: TGTGCCAGCAGTCCCCGACTGCCGGCCTACGAGCAGTACTTC. J is TRBJ2-7 and V is TRBV12-3 or TRBV12-4; D not certain. This CDR3 has 14 amino acids. V was trimmed by 5 bases and J by 2 bases, leaving 13 bases between them.

This clonotype was seen many times. The V and J genes are TRBV20-1 and TRBJ2-3; 8 nucleotides line up with TRBD1. There are 13 residues in the CDR3. In germline, CDR1 is DFQATT, CDR2 SNEGSKA (reference sequence). The junction had 7 bases not matched to a gene; V was cut back by 6 bases and J by 5 bases. The CDR3 loop reads CSARTGNGDTQYF. The CDR3 nucleotides are TGCAGTGCCAGGACAGGGAACGGAGATACGCAGTATTTT.

The table lists this clonotype with many counts. The chain has TRBV20-1 and TRBJ2-7, with 12 nucleotides matching TRBD2. The junction had 8 bases not matched to a gene; V was cut back by 0 bases and J by 2 bases. This CDR3 is built from 17 residues. Germline V gives CDR1 DFQATT, CDR2 SNEGSKA (reference sequence). CDR3 loop: CSARDPGTSGSPYEQYF. The CDR3 nucleotides read TGCAGTGCTAGAGACCCCGGGACTAGCGGGTCCCCCTACGAGCAGTACTTC.

This rearrangement joins TRBV20-1 to TRBJ1-6; possible D gene TRBD1, 6 bases. With 6 bases removed from V and 8 bases from J, the gap between germline ends came to 20 bases. Germline V gene data show CDR1 as DFQATT and CDR2 as SNEGSKA (reference sequence). This CDR3 contains 15 residues. The CDR3 DNA reads as TGCAGTGCCCAAAACCGGCAGGGGAGTTATTCACCCCTCCACTTT. It yields the protein CSAQNRQGSYSPLHF.

This clonotype was seen only a few times. The CDR3 DNA sequence: TGCGCCAGCAGTCGCTTCATCAATCAGCCCCAGCATTTT. Its protein is CASSRFINQPQHF. This rearrangement joins TRBV10-2 to TRBJ1-5, with D unclear. The CDR3 is 13 residues long. V was cut by 5 bases and J by 3 bases, with 8 bases left in between. CDR1 is WSHSY, CDR2 SAAADI, per germline.

V gene TRBV18 combines with J gene TRBJ1-5; D is undetermined. With 2 bases removed from V and 9 bases from J, the gap between germline ends came to 20 bases. The CDR3 runs to 16 residues. Germline V CDR1 and CDR2: KGHSH, LQKENI. The CDR3 reads CASSPMESAGQRPQHF. DNA of the CDR3: TGTGCCAGCTCACCAATGGAATCGGCAGGCCAAAGGCCCCAGCATTTT.

This clonotype showed up just a few times. The chain carries TRBV5-1 and TRBJ2-2; TRBD2 aligns across 12 bases. CDR3 size: 18 residues. With V trimmed by 0 bases and J by 5 bases, 8 bases remained unmatched. Germline CDR1 is SGHRS and CDR2 is YFSETQ. CDR3 coding DNA: TGCGCCAGCAGCTTGGGGACTAGCGGGGTGACGACAACCGGGGAGCTGTTTTTT. This encodes CASSLGTSGVTTTGELFF.

This clonotype has only a few counts. The rearrangement uses TRBV14 and TRBJ2-5, with 10 bases aligning to TRBD2. The trim removed 4 bases at V and 4 bases at J, leaving 3 bases unmatched. In germline, CDR1 is SGHDN, CDR2 FVKESK. The CDR3 consists of 14 residues. The CDR3 here is CASSPQRGGETQYF. CDR3 nucleotide sequence: TGTGCCAGCAGCCCCCAGCGGGGGGGAGAGACCCAGTACTTC.

This clonotype is a singleton in its sample. This may arise from a read error, as a much more abundant clone is one base away. V is TRBV3-1 and J is TRBJ2-7, with D perhaps matching TRBD2 (6 bases). Trimming cost V 1 base and J 4 bases, with 14 bases left between them. CDR3 length equals 15 residues. CDR1 LGHDT and CDR2 YNNKEL come from the germline V gene (reference sequence). Here the CDR3 reads CASSQGGVFAYEQYF. The CDR3 DNA is TGTGCCAGCAGCCAAGGGGGGGTATTTGCTTACGAGCAGTACTTC.

V gene TRBV5-1 combines with J gene TRBJ2-1; TRBD1 matches 8 bases. The DNA end is a closer match to TRBJ2-7, so the J assignment may be wrong. Germline CDR1 and CDR2: SGHRS and YFSETQ. There are 17 residues in the CDR3. The CDR3 region is CASSLAGTGDSYNEQYF. CDR3 DNA sequence: TGCGCCAGCAGCTTGGCCGGGACAGGCGACTCCTACAATGAGCAGTACTTC.

For this clonotype: Since a much larger clone is just one base distant, this may be a read error. The chain carries TRBV9 and TRBJ2-6; D perhaps matches TRBD1 (6 bases). CDR1 is SGDLS and CDR2 is YYNGEE in the germline V gene. The CDR3 is 15 residues long. The CDR3 sequence: CASSLGQTGANVRTF. Written as DNA, the CDR3 is TGTGCCAGCAGCCTCGGACAGACTGGGGCCAACGTCCGGACTTTC.

On this clonotype: Given a much more abundant clone one base away, this may be a read error. The V and J genes are TRBV7-2 and TRBJ2-5; no firm D call. Germline-derived CDR1 and CDR2 are SGHTA and FQGNSA. V was pared by 3 bases and J by 11 bases, with 10 bases between. This CDR3 region has 11 residues. The CDR3, as DNA: TGTGCCAGCAGCTTCTCGCAGGTGCAGTACTTC. Translation gives CASSFSQVQYF.

In this sample, this clonotype turned up a few times. The V gene is TRBV28, the J gene TRBJ2-7, with D perhaps matching TRBD2 (6 bases). CDR3 size: 16 residues. The germline gives CDR1 MDHEN, CDR2 SYDVKM. V lost 6 bases to trimming and J lost 3 bases, with 21 bases between them. CDR3 DNA: TGTGCCAGCAGGCGCCCGGGACCCACCGGGAGCTACGAGCAGTACTTC. Translating gives CASRRPGPTGSYEQYF.

In the case of this clonotype: The junction differs from germline at one of its ends, possibly a read error. This rearrangement joins TRBV5-1 to TRBJ2-6; 10 bases are a match to TRBD2. CDR3 length: 19 residues. CDR1 and CDR2 (germline): SGHRS, YFSETQ. In DNA form, the CDR3 reads TGCGCCAGCAGCTTGGTAACTAGCGGGGAGGGGTCCATTCAAAACGCCCTGACTTTC. Its translation is CASSLVTSGEGSIQNALTF.

Details on this clonotype: One end of the junction is discordant with germline, which a read error may explain. V gene TRBV14 combines with J gene TRBJ1-2; possible D gene TRBD1, 5 bases. The CDR3 has 14 residues. Germline V CDR1 and CDR2: SGHDN, FVKESK. This CDR3 is CASSLAPGIYGYTF. CDR3 in DNA: TGCGCCAGCAGCCTCGCTCCAGGGATCTATGGCTACACCTTC.

The rearrangement links TRBV14 to TRBJ2-3; D is ambiguous. Germline lookup yields CDR1 SGHDN and CDR2 FVKESK. V lost 4 bases and J lost 2, with 16 bases in between. There are 16 residues in the CDR3. The CDR3 DNA sequence: TGTGCCAGCAGCCGCAGTCCAGGAATTTCCACAGATACGCAGTATTTT. The encoded protein is CASSRSPGISTDTQYF.

This chain uses TRBV19 with TRBJ2-6; D is perhaps TRBD1 or TRBD2 (6 bases each). Per germline, CDR1 LNHDA and CDR2 SQIVND (reference sequence). The CDR3 consists of 17 residues. V lost 4 bases and J 0 bases, leaving 13 bases between the germline ends. The CDR3 DNA is TGTGCCAGTAGTAGGGGGGACACACTCTCTGGGGCCAACGTCCTGACTTTC. It encodes CASSRGDTLSGANVLTF. The variable domain in full, with the rest retrieved from reference TRBV19 and TRBJ2-6, is DGGITQSPKYLFRKEGQNVTLSCEQNLNHDAMYWYRQDPGQGLRLIYYSQIVNDFQKGDIAEGYSVSREKKESFPLTVTSAQKNPTAFYLCASSRGDTLSGANVLTFGAGSRLTVL.

To note about this clonotype: It may be a read error: a sequence one base away is much more abundant. V usage is TRBV11-2 and J usage is TRBJ1-1; 9 nucleotides line up with TRBD1. This CDR3 is 15 amino acids long. The V segment lost 5 bases and the J segment 10 bases; nucleotides outside the gene matches: 14. Looked up from germline, CDR1 is SGHAT and CDR2 is FQNNGV. The CDR3 nucleotides are TGTGCCAGCAGCCTGAAGACAGGGGGTGGCTCTGGAGCTTTCTTT. Amino acids: CASSLKTGGGSGAFF.

This clonotype has a count of ten or more. This chain connects TRBV6-1 to TRBJ1-4; 7 bases map to TRBD1. The V and J ends lost 6 bases and 7 bases, in that order; junction bases with no gene match: 11. Germline-derived CDR1 and CDR2 are MNHNS and SASEGT. The CDR3 runs 15 residues. The CDR3 reads CASSGQVSRREKLFF. The CDR3 bases are TGTGCCAGCAGCGGACAGGTATCGCGGCGTGAAAAACTGTTTTTT.

This rearrangement joins TRBV12-3 or TRBV12-4 to TRBJ1-5, with a possible D match to TRBD1 (5 bases). The germline V and J ends were trimmed by 6 bases and 1 base, with 10 bases remaining between them. This CDR3 has 14 amino acids. This CDR3 is CASRRGTSNQPQHF. The CDR3 bases are TGTGCCAGCAGGAGAGGGACGAGCAATCAGCCCCAGCATTTT.

This chain links TRBV7-9 with TRBJ1-4; the D is unclear. The CDR3 has 15 amino acids. Per the germline V gene, CDR1 is SEHNR and CDR2 is FQNEAQ (reference sequence). Trimming stripped 1 base from V and 5 bases from J, with 11 bases between. The CDR3 DNA reads TGTGCCAGCAGCTTAGGTTCCACAGCGAATGAAAAACTGTTTTTT. Translated, it gives CASSLGSTANEKLFF.

This clonotype was seen more than once but under ten times. J is TRBJ2-3 and V is TRBV10-1, with TRBD2 matching over 8 bases. The CDR3 sequence is 16 residues long. The V segment lost 3 bases and the J segment 2 bases; nucleotides outside the gene matches: 7. From germline, CDR1 is WNHNN and CDR2 SYGVQD (reference sequence). CDR3 sequence: CASSDRGGGNTDTQYF. CDR3 bases: TGCGCCAGCAGTGATCGGGGGGGAGGAAACACAGATACGCAGTATTTT.